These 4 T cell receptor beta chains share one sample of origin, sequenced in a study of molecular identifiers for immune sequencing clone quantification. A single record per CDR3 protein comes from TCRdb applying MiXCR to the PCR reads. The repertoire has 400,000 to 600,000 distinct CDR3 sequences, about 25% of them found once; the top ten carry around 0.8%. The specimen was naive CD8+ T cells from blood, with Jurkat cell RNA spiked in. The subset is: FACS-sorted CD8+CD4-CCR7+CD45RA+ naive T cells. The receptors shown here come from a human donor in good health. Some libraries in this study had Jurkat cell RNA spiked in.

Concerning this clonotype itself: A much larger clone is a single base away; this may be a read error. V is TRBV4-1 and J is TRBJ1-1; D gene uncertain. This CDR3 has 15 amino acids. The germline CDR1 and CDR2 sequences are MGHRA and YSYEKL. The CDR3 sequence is CASSQVKGLDTEAIF. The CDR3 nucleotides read TGCGCCAGCAGCCAAGTCAAAGGGCTTGACACTGAAGCTATCTTT.

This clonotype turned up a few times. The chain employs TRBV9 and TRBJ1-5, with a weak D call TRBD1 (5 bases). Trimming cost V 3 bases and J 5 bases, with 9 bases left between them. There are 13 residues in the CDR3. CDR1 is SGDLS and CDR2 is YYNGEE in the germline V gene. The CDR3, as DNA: TGTGCCAGCAGCGGGGGCGATCATCAGCCCCAGCATTTT. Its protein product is CASSGGDHQPQHF.

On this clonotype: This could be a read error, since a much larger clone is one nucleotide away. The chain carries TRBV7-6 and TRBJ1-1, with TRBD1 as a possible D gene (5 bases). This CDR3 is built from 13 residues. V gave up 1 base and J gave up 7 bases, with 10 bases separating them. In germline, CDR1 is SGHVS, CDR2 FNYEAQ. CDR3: CASSLEYRSEAFF. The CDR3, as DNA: TGTGCCAGCAGCTTAGAGTACAGGAGTGAAGCTTTCTTT.

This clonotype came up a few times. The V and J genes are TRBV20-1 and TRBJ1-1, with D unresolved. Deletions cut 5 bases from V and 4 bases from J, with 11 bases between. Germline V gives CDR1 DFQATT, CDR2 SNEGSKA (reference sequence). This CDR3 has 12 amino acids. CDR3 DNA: TGCAGTGCTCGGCGGGGAGGCACTGAAGCTTTCTTT. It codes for CSARRGGTEAFF.